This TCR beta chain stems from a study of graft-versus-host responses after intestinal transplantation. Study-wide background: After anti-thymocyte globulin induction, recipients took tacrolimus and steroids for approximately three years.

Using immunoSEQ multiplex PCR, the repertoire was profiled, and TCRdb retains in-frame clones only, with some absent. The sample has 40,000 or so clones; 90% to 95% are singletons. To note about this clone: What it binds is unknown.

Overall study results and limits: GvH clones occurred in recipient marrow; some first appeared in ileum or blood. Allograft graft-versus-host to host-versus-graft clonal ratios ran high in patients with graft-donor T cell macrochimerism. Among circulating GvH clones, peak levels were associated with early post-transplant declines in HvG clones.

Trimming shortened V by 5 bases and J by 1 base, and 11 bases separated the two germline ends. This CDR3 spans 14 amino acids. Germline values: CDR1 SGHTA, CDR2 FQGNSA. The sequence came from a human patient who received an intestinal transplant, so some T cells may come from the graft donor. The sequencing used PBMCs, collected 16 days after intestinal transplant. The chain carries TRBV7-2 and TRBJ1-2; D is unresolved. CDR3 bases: TGTGCCAGCAGCCCCCCTGGCAGTAACTATGGCTACACCTTC. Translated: CASSPPGSNYGYTF. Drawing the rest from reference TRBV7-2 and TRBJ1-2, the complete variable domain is GAGVSQSPSNKVTEKGKDVELRCDPISGHTALYWYRQSLGQGLEFLIYFQGNSAPDKSGLPSDRFSAERTGGSVSTLTIQRTQQEDSAVYLCASSPPGSNYGYTFGSGTRLTVV.